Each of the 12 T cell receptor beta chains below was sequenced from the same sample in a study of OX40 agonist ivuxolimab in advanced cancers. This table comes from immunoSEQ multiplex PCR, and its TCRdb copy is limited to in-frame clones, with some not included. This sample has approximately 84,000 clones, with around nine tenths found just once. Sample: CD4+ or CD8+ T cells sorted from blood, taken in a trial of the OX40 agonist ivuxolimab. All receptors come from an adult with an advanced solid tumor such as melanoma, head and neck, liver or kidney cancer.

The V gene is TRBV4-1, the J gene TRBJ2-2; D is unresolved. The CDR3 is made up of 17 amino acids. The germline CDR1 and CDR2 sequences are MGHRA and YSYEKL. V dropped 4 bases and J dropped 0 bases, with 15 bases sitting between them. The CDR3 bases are TGCGCCAGCAGCCGCAGCGTTGAGACTGCGAACACCGGGGAGCTGTTTTTT. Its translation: CASSRSVETANTGELFF.

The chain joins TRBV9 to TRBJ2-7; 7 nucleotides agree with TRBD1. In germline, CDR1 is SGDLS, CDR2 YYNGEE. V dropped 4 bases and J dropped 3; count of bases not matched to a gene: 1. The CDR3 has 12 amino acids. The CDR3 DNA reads TGTGCCAGCAGCCGACAGGGCTACGAGCAGTACTTC. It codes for CASSRQGYEQYF. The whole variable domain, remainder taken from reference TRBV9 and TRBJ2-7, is DSGVTQTPKHLITATGQRVTLRCSPRSGDLSVYWYQQSLDQGLQFLIQYYNGEERAKGNILERFSAQQFPDLHSELNLSSLELGDSALYFCASSRQGYEQYFGPGTRLTVT.

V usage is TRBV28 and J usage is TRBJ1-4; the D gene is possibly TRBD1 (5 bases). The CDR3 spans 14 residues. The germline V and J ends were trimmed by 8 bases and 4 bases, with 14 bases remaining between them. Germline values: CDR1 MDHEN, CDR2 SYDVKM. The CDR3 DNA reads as TGTGCCAGCGGGGCCGGGGCAGGTAATGAAAAACTGTTTTTT. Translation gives CASGAGAGNEKLFF.

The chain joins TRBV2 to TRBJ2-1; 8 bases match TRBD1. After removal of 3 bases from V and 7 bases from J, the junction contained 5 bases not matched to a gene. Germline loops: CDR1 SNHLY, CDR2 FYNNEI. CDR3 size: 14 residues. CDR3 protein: CASSDPTGANEQFF. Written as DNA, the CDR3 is TGTGCCAGCAGTGACCCGACAGGGGCTAATGAGCAGTTCTTC.

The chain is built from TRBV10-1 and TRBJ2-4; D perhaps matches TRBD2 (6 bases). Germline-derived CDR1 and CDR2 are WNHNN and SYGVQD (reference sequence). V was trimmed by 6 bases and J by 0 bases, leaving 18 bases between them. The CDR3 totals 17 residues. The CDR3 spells CASSPVRPGVAKNIQYF. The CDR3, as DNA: TGCGCCAGCAGCCCCGTTCGACCGGGGGTAGCCAAAAACATTCAGTACTTC.

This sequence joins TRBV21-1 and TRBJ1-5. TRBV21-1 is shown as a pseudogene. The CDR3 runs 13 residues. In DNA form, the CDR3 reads TGTGCCAGCAGCAACCGCCTAAATCAGCCCCAGCATTTT. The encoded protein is CASSNRLNQPQHF.

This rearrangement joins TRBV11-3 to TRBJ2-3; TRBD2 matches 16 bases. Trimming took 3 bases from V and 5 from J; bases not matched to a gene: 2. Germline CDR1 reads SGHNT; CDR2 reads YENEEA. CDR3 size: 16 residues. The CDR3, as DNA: TGTGCCAGCAGCTTTGGGACTAGCGGGAGGGAAGATACGCAGTATTTT. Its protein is CASSFGTSGREDTQYF.

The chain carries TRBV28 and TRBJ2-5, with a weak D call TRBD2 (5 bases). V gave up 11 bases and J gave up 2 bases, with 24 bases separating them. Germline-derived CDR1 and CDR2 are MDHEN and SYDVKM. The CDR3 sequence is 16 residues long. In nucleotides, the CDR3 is TGTGCCCCTACCCGGGGTACCCACCAACGGCAAGAGACCCAGTACTTC. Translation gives CAPTRGTHQRQETQYF.

DNA for the CDR3: TGCGCCAGCAGCCGCGGGACTAGCGGTTACCGCGGAGCCAAAAACATTCAGTACTTC. As protein: CASSRGTSGYRGAKNIQYF. The rearrangement uses TRBV10-2 and TRBJ2-4; TRBD2 agrees at 11 bases. J was trimmed by 0 bases and V by 6 bases; bases with no gene match: 13. This CDR3 comprises 19 residues. CDR1 is WSHSY and CDR2 is SAAADI in the germline V gene.

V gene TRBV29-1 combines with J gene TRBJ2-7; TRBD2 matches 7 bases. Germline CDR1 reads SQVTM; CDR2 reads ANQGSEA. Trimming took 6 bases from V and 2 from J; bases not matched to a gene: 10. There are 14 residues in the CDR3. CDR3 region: CSVGEGSLAYEQYF. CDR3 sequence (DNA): TGCAGCGTGGGGGAGGGCAGCCTGGCCTACGAGCAGTACTTC.

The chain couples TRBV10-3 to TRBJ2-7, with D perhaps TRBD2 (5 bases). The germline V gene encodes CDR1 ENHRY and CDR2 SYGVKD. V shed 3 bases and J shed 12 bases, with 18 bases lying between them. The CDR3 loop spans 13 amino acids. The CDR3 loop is CAISDMSRRPGYF. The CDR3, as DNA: TGTGCCATCAGTGATATGAGTAGGAGGCCGGGGTACTTC.

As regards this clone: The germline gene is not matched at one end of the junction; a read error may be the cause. This CDR3 is CASSLWQAAFF. DNA of the CDR3: TGTGCCAGCAGTCTATGGCAGGCCGCTTTCTTT. The gene calls are TRBV28 and TRBJ1-1; D ambiguous. The CDR3 is made up of 11 amino acids. The germline V gene has CDR1 MDHEN and CDR2 SYDVKM.